This record looks at one TCR beta chain sequence and its context. The CDR3 consists of 14 residues. Germline trimming cut 5 bases from V and 4 bases from J; bases unmatched to any gene: 6. The germline V gene has CDR1 SSHAT and CDR2 FNYEAQ (reference sequence). This record belongs to a study of T cell changes during pregnancy in multiple sclerosis. The data were produced by immunoSEQ multiplex PCR, yet TCRdb's version contains in-frame clones alone and is incomplete. The sample carries about 84,000 clones, approximately 95% recorded once. V is TRBV7-7 and J is TRBJ2-5; TRBD1 agrees at 8 bases. This sequence was found in a female donor in good health, enrolled as a control in a pregnancy study. Sequencing used peripheral blood, obtained in the second trimester of pregnancy. The CDR3 region is CASSPDREVETQYF. DNA of the CDR3: TGTGCCAGCAGCCCGGACAGGGAGGTAGAGACCCAGTACTTC.